Following are 9 T cell receptor beta chains from one sample sequenced in a study of tumor and adjacent non-tumor tissue in lung cancer. This sample's RNA came from whole unsorted tissue. The library came from three nested PCR rounds adapted from ARM-PCR protocols. A single record per CDR3 protein comes from TCRdb applying MiXCR to the multiplex PCR reads. The sample includes 60,000 to 85,000 distinct CDR3 sequences, 73% of them seen just once. The specimen was lung tumor tissue. The source is a man between 60 and 75 years old with non-small cell lung cancer.

This rearrangement joins TRBV5-5 to TRBJ1-4; 8 bases are a match to TRBD1. V was pared by 3 bases and J by 15 bases, with 13 bases of the junction left unmatched. CDR1 is SGHKS, CDR2 YYEKEE, per germline (reference sequence). This CDR3 has 14 residues. CDR3 in amino acids: CASSCGQGSPKLFF. Written as DNA, the CDR3 is TGTGCCAGCAGCTGCGGACAGGGATCCCCGAAATTGTTTTTT. Complete variable domain (other parts from reference TRBV5-5 and TRBJ1-4): DAGVTQSPTHLIKTRGQQVTLRCSPISGHKSVSWYQQVLGQGPQFIFQYYEKEERGRGNFPDRFSARQFPNYSSELNVNALLLGDSALYLCASSCGQGSPKLFFGSGTQLSVL.

Details on this clonotype: Just one base apart from a much larger clone, this may be a read error. J is TRBJ2-1 and V is TRBV5-1, with no clear D. V lost 8 bases and J 5 bases, leaving 17 bases between the germline ends. Germline V lookup: CDR1 SGHRS, CDR2 YFSETQ. There are 14 residues in the CDR3. CDR3 amino acids: CARSPGASNNEQFF. The CDR3 coding sequence is TGCGCCAGAAGCCCCGGCGCGAGCAACAATGAGCAGTTCTTC.

This chain uses TRBV29-1 with TRBJ2-7; D gene uncertain. The V gene lost 0 bases and the J gene lost 10 bases, with 22 bases spanning the gap. This CDR3 contains 15 residues. Germline values: CDR1 SQVTM, CDR2 ANQGSEA. The CDR3 coding sequence is TGCAGCGTTGAAGAACCTGGCCCATCCAACTACAATCAGTACTTC. It translates to CSVEEPGPSNYNQYF.

For this clonotype: The junction differs from germline at one of its ends, possibly a read error. V usage is TRBV28 and J usage is TRBJ1-5; 8 nucleotides match TRBD1. This CDR3 contains 15 residues. Per the germline V gene, CDR1 is MDHEN and CDR2 is SYDVKM. The CDR3, as DNA: TGTGCCAGCAGTCACGACAGGGGAGTAGGTCAGCCCCGGCATTTT. This translates into CASSHDRGVGQPRHF.

Note on this clonotype: The junction and the germline gene differ at one end; a read error may be behind it. V is TRBV5-1 and J is TRBJ1-6; D is uncertain. The CDR3 runs to 13 residues. Germline V gene lookup returns CDR1 SGHRS and CDR2 YFSETQ. CDR3 coding DNA: TGCGCCAGCAGCTTGTCGGTGGATTCACCCTTCCACTTT. Amino acids: CASSLSVDSPFHF.

Remarks on this clonotype: Compared with germline, one end of the junction differs, possibly owing to a read error. CDR3 residues: CAGGGQGVLTNEKLFF. The CDR3, as DNA: TGTGCCGGCGGGGGACAGGGGGTGTTAACTAATGAAAAACTGTTTTTC. The gene calls are TRBV28 and TRBJ1-4; 11 nucleotides line up with TRBD1. The CDR3 contains 16 residues. Germline V gene sequence: CDR1 MDHEN, CDR2 SYDVKM.

Regarding this clonotype: A single base separates this from a much larger clone, so it may be a read error. The CDR3 end shows no conserved phenylalanine or tryptophan, and so a read error is likely. The chain couples TRBV20-1 to TRBJ2-4; D gene uncertain. The V gene's germline CDR1 is DFQATT and CDR2 SNEGSKA (reference sequence). Trimming took off 1 base at V and 9 bases at J, with 10 bases between the two ends. The CDR3 loop spans 12 amino acids. The DNA for the CDR3 is TGCAGTGCTAGAGGCCCGGAAAGCATTCAGTACCTC. Translated: CSARGPESIQYL.

A remark on this clonotype: A read error is likely, as this CDR3 ends without the conserved phenylalanine or tryptophan. It is unclear where the CDR3 begins or ends on the DNA, so no DNA is shown, and the CDR3 is as TCRdb lists it. V and J are TRBV29-1 and TRBJ2-5. The CDR3 spans 13 residues, counting both ends. From germline, CDR1 is SQVTM and CDR2 ANQGSEA. CDR3 amino acids: CSASFYTQETRYL.

As regards this clonotype: No conserved phenylalanine or tryptophan ends this CDR3, so it is likely a read error. The rearrangement joins TRBV28 to TRBJ1-2, with a weak D call TRBD1 (5 bases). CDR1 is MDHEN and CDR2 is SYDVKM in the germline V gene. The CDR3 sequence is 12 residues long. This chain's CDR3 is CASSLAGYGYTL. The CDR3 nucleotides read TGTGCCAGCAGTTTAGCAGGGTATGGTTACACCCTC.